This T cell receptor (beta chain) was retrieved from a study of blood T cell repertoires in COVID-19. Across the study: The United States, Italy and Spain provided the acute and convalescent COVID-19 samples. In each case, the material was cDNA or gDNA derived from T cells, B-cell-depleted T cells, or PBMCs.

Trimming cost V 4 bases and J 2 bases; bases outside gene matches: 5. Per the germline V gene, CDR1 is SGHRS and CDR2 is YFSETQ. This CDR3 has 15 residues. A single count supports this clone. In Seattle, patients joined the study during active infection and were tracked longitudinally. In the original processing: Amplification of reference gene primers provided the estimated nucleated cell counts. Some clones are missing from TCRdb's copy, which holds only in-frame ones; the method was immunoSEQ multiplex PCR. From that table come the V and J calls and clone size; the DNA was used to work out D and trimming. The sample yields some 390,000 clones, about 89% seen once.

Sequenced: peripheral blood. The receptor comes from a woman in her 40s with COVID-19, enrolled during active disease. The chain carries TRBV5-1 and TRBJ1-4, with 7 nucleotides matching TRBD1. As DNA, the CDR3 is TGCGCCAGCAGCACCCGGACAGGTACTAATGAAAAACTGTTTTTT. Translation: CASSTRTGTNEKLFF.